This TCR beta chain originates from a study of neurological immune-mediated disorders. TCRdb passed the 5' RACE reads through MiXCR, listing each CDR3 protein once. The sample has around 83,000 distinct CDR3 sequences; roughly an eighth are singletons. Germline values: CDR1 MNHEY, CDR2 SMNVEV (reference sequence). This CDR3 is built from 20 residues. The J segment lost 4 bases and the V segment lost 2 bases, leaving 20 bases of the junction unmatched. This clonotype was recorded many times. J is TRBJ2-7 and V is TRBV27; 10 nucleotides line up with TRBD2. The receptor was derived from a woman in her forties or fifties in good health. The sample was PBMCs. In nucleotides, the CDR3 is TGTGCCAGCAGTTTAATTAGGGGCAGTTTAGCTAGCGGGGGTGTGTACGAGCAGTACTTC. This translates into CASSLIRGSLASGGVYEQYF.